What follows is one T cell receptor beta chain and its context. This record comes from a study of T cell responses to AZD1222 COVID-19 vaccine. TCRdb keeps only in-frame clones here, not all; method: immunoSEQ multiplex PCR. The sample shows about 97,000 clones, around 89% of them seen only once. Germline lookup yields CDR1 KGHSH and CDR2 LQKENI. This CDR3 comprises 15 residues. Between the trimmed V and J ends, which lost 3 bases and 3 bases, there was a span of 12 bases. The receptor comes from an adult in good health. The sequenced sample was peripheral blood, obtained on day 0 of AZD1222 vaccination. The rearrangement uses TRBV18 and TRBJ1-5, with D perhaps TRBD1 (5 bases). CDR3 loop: CASSPSSDNNQPQHF. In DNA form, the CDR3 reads TGTGCCAGCTCACCCTCTTCGGACAACAATCAGCCCCAGCATTTT.